The next 3 T cell receptor beta chains were all read from a single sample in a study of early T cells in non-severe SARS-CoV-2 infection. In TCRdb, the 5' RACE reads were re-called with MiXCR into one record per CDR3 protein. This table holds about 38,000 distinct CDR3 sequences, over 3.5% found once. The sequenced material came from whole blood. The origin of the receptors is an adult who was a healthcare worker with PCR-confirmed SARS-CoV-2 infection or an uninfected control (not recorded which).

The J gene is TRBJ2-2, the V gene TRBV24-1; D uncertain. V was cut by 10 bases and J by 4 bases, with 12 bases left in between. The germline V gene has CDR1 KGHDR and CDR2 SFDVKD. The CDR3 spans 13 residues. Written as DNA, the CDR3 is TGTGCCACTGAATCGGGTTCCACCGGGGAGCTGTTTTTT. It translates to CATESGSTGELFF.

In its sample, this clonotype was seen many times. V and J are TRBV5-1 and TRBJ2-5; D not certain. CDR1 is SGHRS, CDR2 YFSETQ, per germline. V shed 4 bases and J shed 3 bases, with 7 bases lying between them. The CDR3 loop spans 12 amino acids. The CDR3 region has the DNA TGCGCCAGCAGCCCGGTTGAAGAGACCCAGTACTTC. Translating it yields CASSPVEETQYF.

This clonotype was observed a handful of times. This sequence joins TRBV15 and TRBJ1-1; weak D call: TRBD1 (5 bases). Germline CDR1 is LNHNV and CDR2 is YYDKDF (reference sequence). The ends were cut back, 5 bases at V and 3 bases at J, with 16 bases in the middle. The CDR3 runs to 15 residues. The CDR3 sequence: CATSSARQGYTEAFF. CDR3 bases: TGTGCCACCAGCTCAGCCCGCCAGGGATACACTGAAGCTTTCTTT.